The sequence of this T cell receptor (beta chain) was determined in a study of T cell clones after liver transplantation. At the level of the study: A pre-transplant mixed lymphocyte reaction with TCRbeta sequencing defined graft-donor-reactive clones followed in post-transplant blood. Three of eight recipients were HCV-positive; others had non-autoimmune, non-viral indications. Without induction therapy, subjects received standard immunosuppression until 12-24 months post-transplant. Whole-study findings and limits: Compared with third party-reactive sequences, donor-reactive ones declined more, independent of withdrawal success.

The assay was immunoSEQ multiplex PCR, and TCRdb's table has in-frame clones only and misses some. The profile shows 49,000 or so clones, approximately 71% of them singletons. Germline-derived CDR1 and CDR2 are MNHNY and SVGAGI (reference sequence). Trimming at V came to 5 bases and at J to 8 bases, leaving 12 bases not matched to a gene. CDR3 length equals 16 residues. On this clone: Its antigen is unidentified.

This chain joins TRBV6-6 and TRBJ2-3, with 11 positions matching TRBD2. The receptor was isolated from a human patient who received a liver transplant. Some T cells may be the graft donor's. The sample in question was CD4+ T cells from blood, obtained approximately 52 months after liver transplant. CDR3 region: CASSTNSGGASGTQYF. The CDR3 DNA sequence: TGTGCCAGCAGTACCAATAGCGGGGGGGCTTCTGGTACGCAGTATTTT.